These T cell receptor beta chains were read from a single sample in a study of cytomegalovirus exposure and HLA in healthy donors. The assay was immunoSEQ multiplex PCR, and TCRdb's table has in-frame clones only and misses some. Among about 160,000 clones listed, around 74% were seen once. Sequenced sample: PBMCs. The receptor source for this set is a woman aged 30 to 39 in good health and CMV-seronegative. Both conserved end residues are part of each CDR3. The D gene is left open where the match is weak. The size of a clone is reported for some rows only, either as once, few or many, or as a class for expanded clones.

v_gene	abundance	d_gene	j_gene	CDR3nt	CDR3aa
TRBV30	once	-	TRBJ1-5	TGTGCCTGGACCCCCGCAGATAGCAATCAGCCCCAGCATTTT	CAWTPADSNQPQHF
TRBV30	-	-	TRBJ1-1	TGTGCCTGGAGTCGACAGCATGACACTGAAGCTTTCTTT	CAWSRQHDTEAFF
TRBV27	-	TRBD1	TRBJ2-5	TGTGCCAGCAGTTTCCGACAGGGGGGAGAGACCCAGTACTTC	CASSFRQGGETQYF
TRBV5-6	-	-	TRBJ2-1	TGTGCCAGCAGCTTAGGACAGCCCTACAATGAGCAGTTCTTC	CASSLGQPYNEQFF
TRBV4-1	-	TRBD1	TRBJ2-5	TGCGCCAGCAGCCTTTACAGGGGCCCCCAAGAGACCCAGTACTTC	CASSLYRGPQETQYF
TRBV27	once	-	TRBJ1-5	TGTGCCAGCGGTCTAATCCCCAGGGGGCCCCAGCATTTT	CASGLIPRGPQHF
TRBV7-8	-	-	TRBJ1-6	TGTGCCAGCAGTCTTGATCTCCCCGGGGTCTATAATTCACCCCTCCACTTT	CASSLDLPGVYNSPLHF
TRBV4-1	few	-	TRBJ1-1	TGCGCCAGCAGCCAAGATCTTAGGGGCTCTGAAGCTTTCTTT	CASSQDLRGSEAFF
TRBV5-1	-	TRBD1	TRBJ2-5	TGCGCCAGCAGCCCACAGGGGATGGGAGAGACCCAGTACTTC	CASSPQGMGETQYF
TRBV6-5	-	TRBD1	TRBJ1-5	TGTGCCAGCAGTTTCGGACAGGGAGCTGGCAATCAGCCCCAGCATTTT	CASSFGQGAGNQPQHF
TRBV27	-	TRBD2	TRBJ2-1	TGTGCCAGCAGTTTGGAGCGGGGTTTCAATGAGCAGTTCTTC	CASSLERGFNEQFF
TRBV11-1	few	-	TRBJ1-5	TGTGCCAGCAGCCGCTCGGGGAATAATCAGCCCCAGCATTTT	CASSRSGNNQPQHF
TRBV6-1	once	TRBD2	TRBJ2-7	TGTGCCAGCATGCGGGGGGAATCCTACGAGCAGTACTTC	CASMRGESYEQYF
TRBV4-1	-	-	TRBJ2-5	TGCGCCAGCAGCCCCCAAACTAGCTTGGAGACCCAGTACTTC	CASSPQTSLETQYF
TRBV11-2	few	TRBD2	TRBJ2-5	TGTGCCAGCAGCTTAGGGGTACTAGCGGGGGGCGTCAGAGAGACCCAGTACTTC	CASSLGVLAGGVRETQYF
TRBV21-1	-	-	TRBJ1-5	TGTGCCAGCAGCCCTACCGATCAGCCCCAGCATTTT	CASSPTDQPQHF
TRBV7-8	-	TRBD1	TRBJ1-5	TGTGCCAGCAGAACTACAGGGGTAGGTCAGCCCCAGCATTTT	CASRTTGVGQPQHF
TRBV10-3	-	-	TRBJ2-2	TGTGCCGTAACCAGGGGGGCGGGTTTCAACACCGGGGAGCTGTTTTTT	CAVTRGAGFNTGELFF
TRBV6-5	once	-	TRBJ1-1	TGTGCCAGCAGTGGAGTAGGCAGGAACACTGAAGCTTTCTTT	CASSGVGRNTEAFF
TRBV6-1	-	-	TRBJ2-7	TGTGCCAGCAGTACAGGGTGGGTTAGCTCCTACGAGCAGTACTTC	CASSTGWVSSYEQYF
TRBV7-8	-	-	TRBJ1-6	TGTGCCAGCACCGACATGGGTGAGGGATTTAATTCACCCCTCCACTTT	CASTDMGEGFNSPLHF
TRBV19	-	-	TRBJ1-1	TGTGCCAGTAGGCCCGGGGCAGGGGCGACACTATTAGCCTTCTTT	CASRPGAGATLLAFF
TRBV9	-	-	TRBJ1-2	TGTGCCAGCAGCTCCCAGGGCCGATCCTATGGCTACACCTTC	CASSSQGRSYGYTF
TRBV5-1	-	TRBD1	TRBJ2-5	TGCGCCAGCAGCGTACAGGGGAAGGAGACCCAGTACTTC	CASSVQGKETQYF
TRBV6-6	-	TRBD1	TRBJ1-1	TGTGCCAGCAGGGACAGGGGGCTTTTCTCCGACGCTTTCTTT	CASRDRGLFSDAFF
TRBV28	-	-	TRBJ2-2	TGTGCCAGCAGTTCTCCAGGGGTTTTAAGGGCCGGGGAGCTGTTTTTT	CASSSPGVLRAGELFF
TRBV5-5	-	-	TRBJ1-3	TGTGCCAGCAGCTTGGGGCAGGGGAGCTCTGGAAACACCATATATTTT	CASSLGQGSSGNTIYF
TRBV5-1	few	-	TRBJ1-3	TGCGCCAGCAGCTTGGCGGGCCAGGGGTGGGGAAACACCATATATTTT	CASSLAGQGWGNTIYF
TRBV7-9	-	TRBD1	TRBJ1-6	TGTGCCAGCAGAGTCTCAGGGGGCGCGGACTCACCCCTCCACTTT	CASRVSGGADSPLHF
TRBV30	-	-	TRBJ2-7	TGTGCCTGGGATCAGGGGATCGACGAGCAGTACTTC	CAWDQGIDEQYF
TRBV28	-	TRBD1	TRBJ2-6	TGTGCCAGCAGTCCAGACAGGGGGCGGAGTGGGGCCAACGGCCTGACTTTC	CASSPDRGRSGANGLTF
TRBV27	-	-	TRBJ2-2	TGTGCCAGCAGTTTTAATCCTCGGGGCGGGGAGCTGTTTTTT	CASSFNPRGGELFF
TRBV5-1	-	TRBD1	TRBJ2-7	TGCGCCAGCAGCCAGGGACAGATTTACGAGCAGTACTTC	CASSQGQIYEQYF
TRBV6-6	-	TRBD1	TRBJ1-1	TGTGCCAGCAGCCGCGGACAGGGAAGCACTGAAGCTTTCTTT	CASSRGQGSTEAFF
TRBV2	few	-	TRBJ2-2	TGTGCCTGCCAGGGTTGGTGGACCGGGGAGCTGTTTTTT	CACQGWWTGELFF
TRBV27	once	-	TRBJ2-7	TGTGCCAGCAGTTTTGTTGACAGCACCTACGAGCAGTACTTC	CASSFVDSTYEQYF
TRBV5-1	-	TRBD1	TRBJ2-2	TGCGCCAGCAGCCCCCCCGGGACAGGGAACACCGGGGAGCTGTTTTTT	CASSPPGTGNTGELFF
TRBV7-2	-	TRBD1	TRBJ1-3	TGTGCCAGCAGTCAGGGGACAGGCTCTGGAAACACCATATATTTT	CASSQGTGSGNTIYF
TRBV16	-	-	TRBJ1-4	TGTGCCAGCAGCCAACCCGGGGGGGCTTCTGAAAAACTGTTTTTT	CASSQPGGASEKLFF
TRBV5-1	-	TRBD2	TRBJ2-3	TGCGCCAGCAGCTTCCCGGGGGGGCCCTCAGATACGCAGTATTTT	CASSFPGGPSDTQYF
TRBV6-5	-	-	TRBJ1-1	TGTGCCAGCCCAGGACAGTCGGGCACTGAAGCTTTCTTT	CASPGQSGTEAFF
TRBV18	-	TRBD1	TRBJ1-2	TGTGCCAGCTCACAGAGTACAGGGGAAGGCTACACCTTC	CASSQSTGEGYTF
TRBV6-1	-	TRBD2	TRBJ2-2	TGTGCCAGCACAAGCGGGGGGCTGAACACCGGGGAGCTGTTTTTT	CASTSGGLNTGELFF
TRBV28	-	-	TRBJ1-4	TGTGCCAGCAGGCGGAGCTCAAACAGGGTATCTAATGAAAAACTGTTTTTT	CASRRSSNRVSNEKLFF
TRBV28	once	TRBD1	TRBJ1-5	TGTACCAGCGAGACAGGGGGCCGGGGCAATCAGCCCCAGCATTTT	CTSETGGRGNQPQHF
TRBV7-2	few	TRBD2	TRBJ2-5	TGTGCCAGCAGCCGCTGGCGGGGGGCAGGGCAAGAGACCCAGTACTTC	CASSRWRGAGQETQYF
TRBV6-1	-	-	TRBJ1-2	TGTGCCAGCAGTGGGGGAGGATCAAGCTATGGCTACACCTTC	CASSGGGSSYGYTF
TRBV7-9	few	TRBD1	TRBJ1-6	TGTGCCAGCAGCTCTAGAAAGGTCGGGACAGTTAATTCACCCCTCCACTTT	CASSSRKVGTVNSPLHF
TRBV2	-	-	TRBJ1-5	TGTGCCAGCACCAAGAACAGGGTGACCAATCAGCCCCAGCATTTT	CASTKNRVTNQPQHF